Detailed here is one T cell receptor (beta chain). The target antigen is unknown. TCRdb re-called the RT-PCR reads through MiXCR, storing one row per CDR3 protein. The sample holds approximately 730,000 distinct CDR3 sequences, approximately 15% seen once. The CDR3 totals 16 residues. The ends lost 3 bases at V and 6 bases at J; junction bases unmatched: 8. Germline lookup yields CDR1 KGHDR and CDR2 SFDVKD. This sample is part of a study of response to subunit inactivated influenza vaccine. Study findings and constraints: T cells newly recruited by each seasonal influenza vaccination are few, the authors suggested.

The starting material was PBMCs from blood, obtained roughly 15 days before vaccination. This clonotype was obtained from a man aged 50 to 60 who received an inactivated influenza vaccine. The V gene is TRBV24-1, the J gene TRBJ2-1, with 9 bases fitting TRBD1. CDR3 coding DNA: TGTGCCACCAGTGATGTGGGACAGGGTAGGGGCAATGAGCAGTTCTTC. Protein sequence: CATSDVGQGRGNEQFF.